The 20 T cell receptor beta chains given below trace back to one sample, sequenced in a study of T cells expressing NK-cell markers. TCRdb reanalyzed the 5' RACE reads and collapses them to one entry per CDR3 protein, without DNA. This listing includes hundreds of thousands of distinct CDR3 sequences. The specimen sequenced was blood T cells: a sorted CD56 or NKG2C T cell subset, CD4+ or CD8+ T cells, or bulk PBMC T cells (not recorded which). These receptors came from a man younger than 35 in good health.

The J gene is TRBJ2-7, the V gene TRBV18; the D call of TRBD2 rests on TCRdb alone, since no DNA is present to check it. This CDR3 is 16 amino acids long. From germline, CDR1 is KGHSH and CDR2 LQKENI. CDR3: CASSPPSSGRIYEQYF. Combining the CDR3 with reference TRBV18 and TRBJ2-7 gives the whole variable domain NAGVMQNPRHLVRRRGQEARLRCSPMKGHSHVYWYRQLPEEGLKFMVYLQKENIIDESGMPKERFSAEFPKEGPSILRIQQVVRGDSAAYFCASSPPSSGRIYEQYFGPGTRLTVT.

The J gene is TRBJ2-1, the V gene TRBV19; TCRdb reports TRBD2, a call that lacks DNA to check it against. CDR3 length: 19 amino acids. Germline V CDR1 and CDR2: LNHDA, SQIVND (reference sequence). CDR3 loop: CASSIDREWRASGTTEQFF.

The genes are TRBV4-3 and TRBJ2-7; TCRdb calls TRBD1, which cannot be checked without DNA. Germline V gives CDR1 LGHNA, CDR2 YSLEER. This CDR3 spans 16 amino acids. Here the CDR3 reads CASSQNKVGTTYEQYF.

The CDR3 reads CASTLRLAGYGETQYF. This rearrangement joins TRBV12-3 or TRBV12-4 to TRBJ2-5; the D call from TCRdb, TRBD2, cannot be confirmed without DNA. The length of the CDR3 is 16 residues.

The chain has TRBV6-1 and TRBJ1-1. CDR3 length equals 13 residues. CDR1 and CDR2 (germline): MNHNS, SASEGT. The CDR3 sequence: CASRPLLATEAFF.

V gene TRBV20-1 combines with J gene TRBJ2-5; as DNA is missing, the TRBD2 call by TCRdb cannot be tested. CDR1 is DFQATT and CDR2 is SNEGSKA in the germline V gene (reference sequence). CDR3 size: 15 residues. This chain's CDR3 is CSARDPGAGRETQYF.

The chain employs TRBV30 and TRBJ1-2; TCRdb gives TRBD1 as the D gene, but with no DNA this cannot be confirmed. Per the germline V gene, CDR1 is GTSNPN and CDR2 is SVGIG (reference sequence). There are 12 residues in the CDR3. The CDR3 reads CAWSRDIYGYTF.

CDR3 protein: CASRGIRGAGTEAFF. This chain joins TRBV7-8 and TRBJ1-1; the D gene TCRdb calls, TRBD1, cannot be checked with no DNA. Per the germline V gene, CDR1 is SGHVS and CDR2 is FQNEAQ. This CDR3 has 15 residues.

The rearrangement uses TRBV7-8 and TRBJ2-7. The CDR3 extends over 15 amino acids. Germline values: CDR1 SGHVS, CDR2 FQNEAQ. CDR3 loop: CASSAGLANSAEQYF.

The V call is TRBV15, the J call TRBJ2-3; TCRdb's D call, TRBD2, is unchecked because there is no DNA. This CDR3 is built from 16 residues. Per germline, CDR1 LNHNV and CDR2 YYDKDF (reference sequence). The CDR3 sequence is CATSRDLLAGEDTQYF.

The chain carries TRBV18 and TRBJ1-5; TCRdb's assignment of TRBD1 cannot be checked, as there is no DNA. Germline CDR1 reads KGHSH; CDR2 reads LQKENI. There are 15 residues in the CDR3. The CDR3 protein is CASSDRGQGTQPQHF.

The CDR3 here is CASSPWGLAGQETQYF. The chain employs TRBV5-1 and TRBJ2-5; TCRdb lists TRBD2, though no DNA is available to test this call. The germline V gene has CDR1 SGHRS and CDR2 YFSETQ. This CDR3 is built from 16 residues. Using reference TRBV5-1 and TRBJ2-5 for the parts outside the CDR3, the full variable domain is KAGVTQTPRYLIKTRGQQVTLSCSPISGHRSVSWYQQTPGQGLQFLFEYFSETQRNKGNFPGRFSGRQFSNSRSEMNVSTLELGDSALYLCASSPWGLAGQETQYFGPGTRLLVL.

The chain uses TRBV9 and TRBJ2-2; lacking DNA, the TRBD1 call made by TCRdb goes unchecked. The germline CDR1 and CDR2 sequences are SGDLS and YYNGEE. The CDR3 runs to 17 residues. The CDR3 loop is CASSSPSLGGNTGELFF.

The CDR3 reads CASSARDRGLNEQYF. The V and J genes are TRBV6-1 and TRBJ2-7; TCRdb gives TRBD1 as the D gene, but with no DNA this cannot be confirmed. Germline CDR1 reads MNHNS; CDR2 reads SASEGT. The CDR3 has 15 residues.

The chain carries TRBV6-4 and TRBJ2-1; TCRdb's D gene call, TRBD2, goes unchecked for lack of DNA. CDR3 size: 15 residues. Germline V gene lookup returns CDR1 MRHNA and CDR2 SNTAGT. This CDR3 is CASSIAGGGTNEQFF.

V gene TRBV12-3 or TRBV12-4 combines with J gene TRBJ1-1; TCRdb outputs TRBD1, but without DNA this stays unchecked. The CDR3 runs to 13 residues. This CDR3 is CASSGTGLTEAFF.

CDR3 loop: CSVALLGNAYEQYF. The V and J genes are TRBV29-1 and TRBJ2-7; TCRdb proposes TRBD2, but this gene call is untestable without DNA. The length of the CDR3 is 14 residues. Germline V gives CDR1 SQVTM, CDR2 ANQGSEA.

CDR3 sequence reads: CASSPLTGAKNIQYF. The rearrangement uses TRBV3-1 and TRBJ2-4; TCRdb outputs TRBD1, but without DNA this stays unchecked. This CDR3 is built from 15 residues. Germline V gives CDR1 LGHDT, CDR2 YNNKEL (reference sequence).

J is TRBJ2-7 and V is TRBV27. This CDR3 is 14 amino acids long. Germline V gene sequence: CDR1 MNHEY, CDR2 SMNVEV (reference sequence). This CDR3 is CASSLVWSSYEQYF.

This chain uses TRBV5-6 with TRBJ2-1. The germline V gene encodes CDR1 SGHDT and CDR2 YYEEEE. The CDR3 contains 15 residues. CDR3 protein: CASSLDLRSYNEQFF.